The rows below give T cell receptor beta chains drawn from one sample of a study of cytomegalovirus exposure and HLA in healthy donors. Method: immunoSEQ multiplex PCR; TCRdb's copy keeps in-frame clones and lacks some. Here the sample table reports fewer than 100,000 clones. Specimen: PBMCs. These receptor sequences come from a man over 45 in good health and CMV-seronegative. CDR3s include the opening cysteine and the closing phenylalanine or tryptophan. D genes are given only for firm matches.

v_call	j_call	d_call	cdr3_aa	cdr3_nt
TRBV6-5	TRBJ1-6	TRBD1	CASSLFDRVNSPLHF	TGTGCCAGCAGTCTTTTCGACAGGGTTAATTCACCCCTCCACTTT
TRBV11-2	TRBJ1-2	NA	CASSVDRNYGYTF	TGTGCCAGCAGCGTAGACCGTAACTATGGCTACACCTTC
TRBV9	TRBJ2-7	TRBD1	CASSVRTGTGHEQYF	TGTGCCAGCAGCGTACGTACCGGGACAGGACATGAGCAGTACTTC
TRBV7-9	TRBJ2-5	NA	CASSLNGGEIQYF	TGTGCCAGCAGCTTAAACGGGGGAGAGATCCAGTACTTC
TRBV7-3	TRBJ2-2	TRBD2	CASSLLGLAGDLTGELFF	TGTGCCAGCAGCTTATTGGGACTAGCGGGGGATCTTACCGGGGAGCTGTTTTTT
TRBV7-3	TRBJ1-2	NA	CASSPGHGDYGYTF	TGTGCCAGCAGCCCGGGACACGGGGACTATGGCTACACCTTC
TRBV9	TRBJ1-5	NA	CASSPGRRNQPQHF	TGTGCCAGCAGCCCCGGACGGAGGAATCAGCCCCAGCATTTT
TRBV7-8	TRBJ2-5	TRBD2	CASSSWASGGQETQYF	TGTGCCAGCAGCTCCTGGGCTAGCGGGGGCCAAGAGACCCAGTACTTC
TRBV11-3	TRBJ2-7	TRBD1	CASSISPGTGGEQYF	TGTGCCAGCAGCATCAGCCCCGGGACAGGGGGCGAGCAGTACTTC
TRBV19	TRBJ2-7	TRBD1	CASSTGQGNEQYF	TGTGCCAGTAGCACGGGACAGGGAAACGAGCAGTACTTC
TRBV19	TRBJ2-7	NA	CASSTQAGGEQYF	TGTGCCAGTAGTACCCAGGCGGGTGGCGAGCAGTACTTC
TRBV28	TRBJ1-5	NA	CASSVGVGGMFQPQHF	TGTGCCAGCAGTGTAGGGGTTGGGGGGATGTTTCAGCCCCAGCATTTT
TRBV28	TRBJ2-7	NA	CASSYKGGKQYF	TGTGCCAGCAGTTATAAAGGGGGAAAGCAGTACTTC
TRBV7-8	TRBJ1-2	NA	CASSLNWDTNYGYTF	TGTGCCAGCAGCTTAAATTGGGACACGAACTATGGCTACACCTTC
TRBV4-2	TRBJ1-5	NA	CASSQEGAGYQPQHF	TGTGCCAGCAGCCAAGAGGGGGCAGGTTATCAGCCCCAGCATTTT
TRBV13	TRBJ2-7	NA	CASSLGRLQSYEQYF	TGTGCCAGCAGCTTAGGCCGGTTACAGAGCTACGAGCAGTACTTC
TRBV19	TRBJ1-2	TRBD1	CASILNRGTNYGYTF	TGTGCCAGTATCCTGAACAGGGGGACTAACTATGGCTACACCTTC
TRBV6-1	TRBJ1-4	TRBD1	CASSAHRDRNEKLFF	TGTGCCAGCAGTGCTCACCGGGACAGAAATGAAAAACTGTTTTTT
TRBV4-3	TRBJ2-7	NA	CASSRARDTQKVSYEQYF	TGCGCCAGCAGCCGGGCCAGGGACACCCAAAAGGTATCCTACGAGCAGTACTTC
TRBV6-1	TRBJ1-1	TRBD1	CASSLDRGGGAFF	TGTGCCAGCAGTTTGGACAGGGGGGGTGGGGCTTTCTTT
TRBV6-4	TRBJ2-1	TRBD2	CASSEDSGGDDEQFF	TGTGCCAGCAGTGAGGACAGCGGGGGGGACGATGAGCAGTTCTTC
TRBV7-8	TRBJ1-1	NA	CASSFLTDPSNTEAFF	TGTGCCAGCAGCTTCTTGACAGATCCCTCGAACACTGAAGCTTTCTTT
TRBV11-2	TRBJ2-7	NA	CASSSQGYEQYF	TGTGCCAGCAGCTCGCAGGGGTACGAGCAGTACTTC
TRBV4-2	TRBJ2-1	TRBD2	CASSRGLAGGSSYNEQFF	TGTGCCAGCAGCCGGGGACTAGCGGGGGGGAGCTCCTACAATGAGCAGTTCTTC
TRBV5-1	TRBJ2-1	NA	CASSLALAGVGEQFF	TGCGCCAGCAGCTTGGCCCTAGCAGGAGTCGGTGAGCAGTTCTTC
TRBV18	TRBJ1-2	NA	CASSPIARGSDGGYTF	TGTGCCAGCTCACCAATAGCCCGGGGGTCTGATGGGGGCTACACCTTC
TRBV6-5	TRBJ1-4	NA	CASSSQAGGNEKLFF	TGTGCCAGCAGTTCCCAGGCTGGTGGTAATGAAAAACTGTTTTTT
TRBV18	TRBJ1-1	TRBD1	CASSPRQGVPTEAFF	TGTGCCAGCTCACCACGACAGGGGGTCCCAACTGAAGCTTTCTTT
TRBV10-3	TRBJ1-1	NA	CAISETSRGRTEAFF	TGTGCCATCAGTGAGACTTCCAGGGGTCGGACTGAAGCTTTCTTT
TRBV10-3	TRBJ2-7	NA	CAIRDTVSAPYEQYF	TGTGCCATCAGAGATACAGTGTCCGCTCCCTACGAGCAGTACTTC
TRBV19	TRBJ2-2	NA	CASSIALRGYTGELFF	TGTGCCAGTAGTATAGCCCTACGAGGTTACACCGGGGAGCTGTTTTTT
TRBV5-4	TRBJ1-3	TRBD1	CASSIDRVSGNTIYF	TGTGCCAGCAGTATCGACAGGGTCTCTGGAAACACCATATATTTT
TRBV18	TRBJ2-7	TRBD1	CASSPDRVSYEQYF	TGTGCCAGCTCACCCGACAGGGTGTCCTACGAGCAGTACTTC
TRBV5-1	TRBJ1-6	TRBD1	CASSLGTGPSPLHF	TGCGCCAGCAGCTTGGGGACAGGCCCTTCACCCCTCCACTTT
TRBV9	TRBJ2-7	TRBD2	CASSVGIGGAYEQYF	TGTGCCAGCAGCGTAGGTATCGGGGGGGCCTACGAGCAGTACTTC
TRBV4-3	TRBJ2-7	NA	CASSLGQYSSYEQYF	TGCGCCAGCAGCCTCGGACAGTACTCGTCCTACGAGCAGTACTTC
TRBV7-2	TRBJ2-4	NA	CASSSFGDRAKNIQYF	TGTGCCAGCAGCTCATTCGGCGACAGGGCCAAAAACATTCAGTACTTC
TRBV5-1	TRBJ2-7	TRBD2	CASSPGLGSYEQYF	TGCGCCAGCAGCCCGGGACTAGGCAGCTACGAGCAGTACTTC
TRBV6-1	TRBJ2-7	TRBD1	CASSDAGRGLEGYEQYF	TGTGCCAGCAGTGACGCGGGCAGGGGGCTAGAGGGCTACGAGCAGTACTTC
TRBV6-1	TRBJ2-7	NA	CASSETTYLAYEQYF	TGTGCCAGCAGTGAAACCACATACCTTGCCTACGAGCAGTACTTC
TRBV28	TRBJ2-7	TRBD1	CASSPDRDHEQYF	TGTGCCAGCAGTCCTGACAGGGACCACGAGCAGTACTTC
TRBV4-1	TRBJ1-2	NA	CASSQANQGLIGGYTF	TGCGCCAGCAGCCAAGCTAACCAGGGCCTAATTGGTGGCTACACCTTC
TRBV28	TRBJ1-2	NA	CASSSGQGGYGYTF	TGTGCCAGCAGTTCTGGTCAGGGAGGCTATGGCTACACCTTC
TRBV27	TRBJ1-6	TRBD1	CASPRRGQNLELANSPLHF	TGTGCCAGCCCCCGAAGGGGGCAAAACCTAGAGTTAGCTAATTCACCCCTCCACTTT
TRBV15	TRBJ1-5	TRBD1	CATSRTGIGNQPQHF	TGTGCCACCAGCAGGACAGGGATAGGCAATCAGCCCCAGCATTTT
TRBV15	TRBJ2-6	TRBD2	CATSRAGVQWSGANVLTF	TGTGCCACCAGCAGGGCGGGGGTTCAATGGTCTGGGGCCAACGTCCTGACTTTC
TRBV28	TRBJ2-2	TRBD1	CASSLRQGTGYTGELFF	TGTGCCAGCAGTTTAAGGCAAGGGACAGGATACACCGGGGAGCTGTTTTTT
TRBV10-3	TRBJ2-7	TRBD2	CAISGKTSGTYEQYF	TGTGCCATCAGTGGAAAGACTAGCGGGACCTACGAGCAGTACTTC
TRBV4-1	TRBJ1-1	NA	CASSSQIMNTEAFF	TGCGCCAGCAGCTCACAGATCATGAACACTGAAGCTTTCTTT
TRBV15	TRBJ2-7	TRBD1	CATSKWGTGESYEQYF	TGTGCCACCAGCAAATGGGGAACAGGGGAGTCCTACGAGCAGTACTTC
TRBV7-8	TRBJ2-7	TRBD2	CASSPIRGAYEQYF	TGTGCCAGCAGCCCAATCCGGGGGGCCTACGAGCAGTACTTC
TRBV4-1	TRBJ2-5	TRBD2	CASSQAGGETQYF	TGCGCCAGCAGTCAAGCGGGGGGAGAGACCCAGTACTTC
TRBV9	TRBJ1-1	NA	CASSAGMDPAFF	TGTGCCAGCAGCGCGGGGATGGACCCCGCTTTCTTT
TRBV29-1	TRBJ2-5	TRBD2	CSVPGLAGDQETQYF	TGCAGCGTTCCGGGACTAGCGGGGGACCAAGAGACCCAGTACTTC
TRBV18	TRBJ1-4	TRBD1	CASSPGQGQNEKLFF	TGTGCCAGCTCCCCAGGACAGGGGCAAAATGAAAAACTGTTTTTT
TRBV5-1	TRBJ1-1	TRBD1	CASSRSGTGGAETEAFF	TGCGCCAGCAGCCGCTCCGGGACAGGGGGCGCAGAAACTGAAGCTTTCTTT
TRBV2	TRBJ1-2	NA	CASSVFENVGYTF	TGTGCCAGCAGTGTATTTGAGAACGTTGGCTACACCTTC
TRBV5-1	TRBJ2-3	NA	CASSLFGILTDTQYF	TGCGCCAGCAGCTTGTTCGGGATTCTTACAGATACGCAGTATTTT
TRBV30	TRBJ2-7	NA	CAWSAAGSGRF	TGTGCCTGGAGCGCAGCAGGGTCGGGCAGGTTC